What follows is one TCR beta chain and its context. TCRdb keeps only in-frame clones here, not all; method: immunoSEQ multiplex PCR. In the table there are about 170,000 clones, 75% to 90% of which are singletons. The sample originates from a study of blood T cell repertoires in COVID-19. On the study more broadly: Specimens from acute and convalescent COVID-19 originated in the United States, Italy and Spain. PBMCs, B-cell-depleted T cells, or T cells were the source of the cDNA or gDNA that made up the material.

The clonotype comes from a woman older than 75 with active or convalescent COVID-19. The sequencing input was peripheral blood.

The CDR3 loop is CAIRGGAGDQPQHF. CDR3 DNA: TGTGCCATCAGAGGGGGGGCAGGGGACCAGCCCCAGCATTTT. The rearrangement joins TRBV10-3 to TRBJ1-5; D is perhaps TRBD1 (6 bases). V dropped 6 bases and J dropped 7 bases, with 16 bases sitting between them. CDR3 length equals 14 residues. Germline V gene data show CDR1 as ENHRY and CDR2 as SYGVKD.